Listed below are T cell receptor beta chains from one sample, sequenced in a study of T cell repertoires in cytomegalovirus infection. TCRdb reanalysed the reads using MiXCR and keeps one entry per CDR3 protein. The data show about a million distinct CDR3 sequences, less than 35% seen once. These receptors' targets are unknown. The sample consisted of cultured CD8+ T cells from PBMCs, taken from culture after CMV antigen stimulation. Receptors originate from a human donor in good health (CMV status not recorded). Some clones in this sample may be carry-over from other donors' samples. The CDR3 runs from the conserved cysteine through the conserved F or W. The order of the fields is CDR3 DNA, CDR3 protein, clone size, J gene, V gene, D gene, CDR3 length. The D gene is left open where the match is weak. Size tells how often a clone was seen (once, few, many) or the class of an expanded clone, and some rows leave it out.

TGTGCCATCAGTGAGTCAGTCGCCGCGGGAGAAGGCTACACCTTC,CAISESVAAGEGYTF,few,TRBJ1-2,TRBV10-3,NA,15
TGTGCCAGCAGTTACGAGGGAAGGAGGGGCTACACCTTC,CASSYEGRRGYTF,NA,TRBJ1-2,TRBV6-5,NA,13
TGTGCCAGCAGCAACCGGACAGGCCGCACAGATACGCAGTATTTT,CASSNRTGRTDTQYF,few,TRBJ2-3,TRBV7-6,TRBD1,15
TGTGCCAGCAGCTTCAGTATCGGGATAGCCACCGGGGAGCTGTTTTTT,CASSFSIGIATGELFF,NA,TRBJ2-2,TRBV7-4,NA,16
TGCAGCGTTGAGCTACTGACAGGGATTAACTATGGCTACACCTTC,CSVELLTGINYGYTF,NA,TRBJ1-2,TRBV29-1,TRBD1,15
TGTGCCACCGCCCATCAGCCCCAGCATTTT,CATAHQPQHF,NA,TRBJ1-5,TRBV24-1,NA,10
TGTGCCAGCAGCCAAGAGGTCGGAGGGGACACTGAAGCTTTCTTT,CASSQEVGGDTEAFF,NA,TRBJ1-1,TRBV4-2,NA,15
TGTGCCAGCAGTTACCCCACAGTCCAGACCCAGTACTTC,CASSYPTVQTQYF,NA,TRBJ2-5,TRBV6-6,NA,13
TGTGCCAGCAGCTTGGGGGGACGAGTGAACACTGAAGCTTTCTTT,CASSLGGRVNTEAFF,many,TRBJ1-1,TRBV7-2,NA,15
TGTGCCAGCAGTTACTCGTTAGCGGGAACCTACAATGAGCAGTTCTTC,CASSYSLAGTYNEQFF,NA,TRBJ2-1,TRBV6-5,TRBD2,16
TGTGCCAGTAGTATAGGAGATTACGGGAGCTACACCTTC,CASSIGDYGSYTF,few,TRBJ1-2,TRBV19,NA,13
TGCGCCAGCAGCCTCATGAAGGGAGGACCTAACACAGATACGCAGTATTTT,CASSLMKGGPNTDTQYF,NA,TRBJ2-3,TRBV4-1,NA,17
TGTGCCAGCAGCCAAAAGCTATGGGATACTGAAGCTTTCTTT,CASSQKLWDTEAFF,NA,TRBJ1-1,TRBV16,NA,14
TGTGCCAGCAGCCCCGGACAGACGAGTTCACCCCTCCACTTT,CASSPGQTSSPLHF,few,TRBJ1-6,TRBV13,NA,14
TGCAGTGCTAGGGCCTTCAGCTCTCTGGGGGACACTGAAGCTTTCTTT,CSARAFSSLGDTEAFF,NA,TRBJ1-1,TRBV20-1,NA,16
TGCGCCAGCAGCCAAGAGGGGGGATACGGGGGGCCCTCCCCTAGCACAGATACGCAGTATTTT,CASSQEGGYGGPSPSTDTQYF,few,TRBJ2-3,TRBV4-1,NA,21
TGTGCCAGCAGCGGTGGTGGTGGAGATACGCAGTATTTT,CASSGGGGDTQYF,NA,TRBJ2-3,TRBV5-6,NA,13
TGTGCCAGCAGTTACTGGGGGACAGGGGGCCACCGAACTGAAGCTTTCTTT,CASSYWGTGGHRTEAFF,NA,TRBJ1-1,TRBV6-5,TRBD1,17
TGTGCCAGTAGTATAGGCGAATCTGGTCTGGGAGAGACCCAGTACTTC,CASSIGESGLGETQYF,NA,TRBJ2-5,TRBV19,NA,16
TGCAGTGCCGAGGGACTCTCCAAAAACATTCAGTACTTC,CSAEGLSKNIQYF,few,TRBJ2-4,TRBV20-1,NA,13
TGTGCCAGCACCGGGTGGCAGGTAATTCGGGGCTCCTACAATGAGCAGTTCTTC,CASTGWQVIRGSYNEQFF,NA,TRBJ2-1,TRBV12-3/TRBV12-4,NA,18
TGCGCCAGCAGAGCAACAGGGCTTGAGCAGTTCTTC,CASRATGLEQFF,NA,TRBJ2-1,TRBV5-1,NA,12
TGTGCCAGCAGCCAAGATCTAGGCAGGGCTAATTCACCCCTCCACTTT,CASSQDLGRANSPLHF,many,TRBJ1-6,TRBV7-2,NA,16
TGTGCCTTGGGAGCGTTCCAAGAGACCCAGTACTTC,CALGAFQETQYF,many,TRBJ2-5,TRBV7-6,NA,12
TGCGCCAGCAGCCAAGAAAGGGTGAACGCTGAAGCTTTCTTT,CASSQERVNAEAFF,few,TRBJ1-1,TRBV4-1,NA,14
TGTGCCAGTAGTATCATGACTGAAGCTTTCTTT,CASSIMTEAFF,NA,TRBJ1-1,TRBV19,NA,11
TGTGCCAGCAGCTCCCTTGGGGGGCCACAAGAGACCCAGTACTTC,CASSSLGGPQETQYF,many,TRBJ2-5,TRBV7-9,NA,15
TGTGCCAGCAGTTTGGAAGCGGGGGCTACAGATACGCAGTATTTT,CASSLEAGATDTQYF,few,TRBJ2-3,TRBV12-3/TRBV12-4,TRBD2,15
TGCGCCAGCAGCCCTCCGCTCGGGGCAGTATACAATGAGCAGTTCTTC,CASSPPLGAVYNEQFF,few,TRBJ2-1,TRBV4-1,NA,16
TGTGCCAGTAGACCAGGACATAACACCGGGGAGCTGTTTTTT,CASRPGHNTGELFF,few,TRBJ2-2,TRBV19,NA,14
TGTGCCAGTACTTTCGGGGTCCTAAATTCACCCCTCCACTTT,CASTFGVLNSPLHF,few,TRBJ1-6,TRBV6-1,NA,14
TGTGCCAGCAGCTTAGAGCGGGATGGGAACACTGAAGCTTTCTTT,CASSLERDGNTEAFF,NA,TRBJ1-1,TRBV7-2,NA,15
TGTGCCAGCAGCTTCAGGACAGGGGAAACAGATACGCAGTATTTT,CASSFRTGETDTQYF,many,TRBJ2-3,TRBV11-1,TRBD1,15